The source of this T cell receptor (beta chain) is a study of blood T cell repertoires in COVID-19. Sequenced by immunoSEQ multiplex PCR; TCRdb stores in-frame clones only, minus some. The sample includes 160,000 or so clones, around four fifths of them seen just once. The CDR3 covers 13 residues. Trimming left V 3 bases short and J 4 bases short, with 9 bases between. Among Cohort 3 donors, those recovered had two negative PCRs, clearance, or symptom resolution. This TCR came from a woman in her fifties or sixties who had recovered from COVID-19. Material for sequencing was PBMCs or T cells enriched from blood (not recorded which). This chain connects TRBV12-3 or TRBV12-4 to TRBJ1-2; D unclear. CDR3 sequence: CASSFGSGYGYTF. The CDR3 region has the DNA TGTGCCAGCAGTTTCGGGTCTGGCTATGGCTACACCTTC.